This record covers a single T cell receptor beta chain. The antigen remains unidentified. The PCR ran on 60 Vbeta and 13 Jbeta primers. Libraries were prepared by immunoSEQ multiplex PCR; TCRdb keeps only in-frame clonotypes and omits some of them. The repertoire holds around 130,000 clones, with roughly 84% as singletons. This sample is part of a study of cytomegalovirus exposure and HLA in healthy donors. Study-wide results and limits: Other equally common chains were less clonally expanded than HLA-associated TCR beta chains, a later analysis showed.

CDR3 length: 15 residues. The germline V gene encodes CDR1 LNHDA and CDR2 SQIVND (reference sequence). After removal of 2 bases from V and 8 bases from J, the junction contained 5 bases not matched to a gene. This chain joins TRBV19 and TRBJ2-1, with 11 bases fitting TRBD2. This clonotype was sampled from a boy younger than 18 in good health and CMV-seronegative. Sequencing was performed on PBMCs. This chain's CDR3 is CASSILAGGNYEQFF. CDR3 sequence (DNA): TGTGCCAGTAGTATACTAGCGGGAGGCAACTATGAGCAGTTCTTC.